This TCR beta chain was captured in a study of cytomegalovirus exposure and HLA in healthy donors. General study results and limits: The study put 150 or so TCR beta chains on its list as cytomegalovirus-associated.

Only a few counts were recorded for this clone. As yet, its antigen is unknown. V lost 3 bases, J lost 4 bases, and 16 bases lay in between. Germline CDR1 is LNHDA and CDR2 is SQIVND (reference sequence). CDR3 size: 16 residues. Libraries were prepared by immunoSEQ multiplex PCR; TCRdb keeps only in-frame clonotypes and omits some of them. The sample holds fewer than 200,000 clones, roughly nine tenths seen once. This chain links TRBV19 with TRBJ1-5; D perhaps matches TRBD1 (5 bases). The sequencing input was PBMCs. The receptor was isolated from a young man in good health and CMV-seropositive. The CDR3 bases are TGTGCCAGTAGTATTACGTCGCAGGGAAGTAATCAGCCCCAGCATTTT. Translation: CASSITSQGSNQPQHF.